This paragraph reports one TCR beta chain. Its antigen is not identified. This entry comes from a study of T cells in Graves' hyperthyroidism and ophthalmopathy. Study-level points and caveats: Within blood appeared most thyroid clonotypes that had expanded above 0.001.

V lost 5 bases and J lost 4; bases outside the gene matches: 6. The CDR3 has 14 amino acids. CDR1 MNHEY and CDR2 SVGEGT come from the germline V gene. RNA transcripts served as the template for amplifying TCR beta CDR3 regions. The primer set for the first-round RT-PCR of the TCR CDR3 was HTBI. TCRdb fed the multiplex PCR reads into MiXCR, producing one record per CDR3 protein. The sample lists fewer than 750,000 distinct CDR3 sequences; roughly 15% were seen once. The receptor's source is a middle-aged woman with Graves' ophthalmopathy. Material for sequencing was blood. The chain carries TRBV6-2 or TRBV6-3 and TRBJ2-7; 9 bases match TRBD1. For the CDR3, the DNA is TGTGCCAGCAGTGACCGGGACAGGGTTTACGAGCAGTACTTC. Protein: CASSDRDRVYEQYF.